These 13 T cell receptor beta chains came from one sample sequenced in a study of T cells in tuberculosis. Assay: immunoSEQ multiplex PCR; the TCRdb copy retains only in-frame clones and omits some. The sample includes some 40,000 clones, approximately 95% seen only once; the top ten take 3.5% to 4.5%. Material: PBMCs. The origin of the receptors is a donor aged 10-29 years with latent tuberculosis or without tuberculosis infection.

The chain uses TRBV28 and TRBJ2-7; 10 bases match TRBD1. With 4 bases clipped from V and 1 base from J, the junction kept 10 bases outside the gene matches. The V gene's germline CDR1 is MDHEN and CDR2 SYDVKM. This CDR3 is built from 17 residues. The CDR3 loop is CASSSIYRDRGSYEQYF. The CDR3 coding sequence is TGTGCCAGCAGTTCAATATACCGGGACAGGGGTTCCTACGAGCAGTACTTC.

The chain employs TRBV7-7 and TRBJ2-5; 7 bases align to TRBD2. Germline V gene data show CDR1 as SSHAT and CDR2 as FNYEAQ (reference sequence). This CDR3 comprises 14 residues. V was clipped by 5 bases and J by 3 bases; unmatched bases: 6. CDR3 sequence (DNA): TGTGCCAGCAGCCGGAGCGGGGTCAAAGAGACCCAGTACTTC. As protein: CASSRSGVKETQYF.

V and J are TRBV6-4 and TRBJ1-5; perhaps TRBD1 as D (6 bases). CDR1 and CDR2 from the germline V gene are MRHNA and SNTAGT. The CDR3 loop spans 15 amino acids. V lost 6 bases, J lost 2 bases, and 14 bases lay in between. In DNA form, the CDR3 reads TGTGCCAGCAGGGTTACAGGGTGGGGCAATCAGCCCCAGCATTTT. Translating it yields CASRVTGWGNQPQHF.

The count of this clone is one. The chain uses TRBV15 and TRBJ1-4; the match to TRBD1 covers 7 bases. V was clipped by 1 base and J by 8 bases; unmatched bases: 10. The CDR3 sequence is 16 residues long. Germline CDR1 is LNHNV and CDR2 is YYDKDF (reference sequence). The CDR3 protein is CATSRVGRDRREKLFF. CDR3 in DNA: TGTGCCACCAGCAGAGTGGGGCGGGACAGAAGGGAAAAACTGTTTTTT.

The chain is built from TRBV28 and TRBJ2-3; 10 bases fit TRBD1. V was pared by 5 bases and J by 2 bases, with 7 bases of the junction left unmatched. Germline CDR1 MDHEN, CDR2 SYDVKM. CDR3 length: 16 residues. The CDR3 coding sequence is TGTGCCAGCAGTCCTCGGACAGGGGGGATCACAGATACGCAGTATTTT. It encodes CASSPRTGGITDTQYF.

J is TRBJ1-2 and V is TRBV11-2; D is unclear. V shed 7 bases and J shed 14 bases, with 11 bases lying between them. The length of the CDR3 is 9 residues. Per germline, CDR1 SGHAT and CDR2 FQNNGV. The CDR3 DNA reads TGTGCCAGCACCGTTGGGCCTACCTTC. Protein: CASTVGPTF.

The V call is TRBV4-3, the J call TRBJ2-7; TRBD1 agrees at 8 bases. Germline V gives CDR1 LGHNA, CDR2 YSLEER. The V segment lost 0 bases and the J segment 3 bases; nucleotides outside the gene matches: 4. The CDR3 is 15 amino acids. The CDR3, as DNA: TGCGCCAGCAGCCAAGAGAACAGGGGGGACTACGAGCAGTACTTC. Its translation is CASSQENRGDYEQYF.

The chain joins TRBV7-2 to TRBJ1-2, with D possibly matching TRBD1 (6 bases). The CDR3 extends over 13 amino acids. Trimming took off 5 bases at V and 8 bases at J, with 15 bases between the two ends. The germline V gene encodes CDR1 SGHTA and CDR2 FQGNSA. CDR3 sequence: CASSVTGMGGYTF. CDR3 sequence (DNA): TGTGCCAGCAGCGTAACAGGGATGGGAGGCTACACCTTC.

The chain links TRBV9 to TRBJ1-4, with 7 bases that match TRBD1. CDR1 and CDR2 (germline): SGDLS, YYNGEE. The CDR3 sequence is 15 residues long. V dropped 0 bases and J dropped 7; count of bases not matched to a gene: 6. CDR3 loop: CASSVGGGAGEKLFF. CDR3 sequence (DNA): TGTGCCAGCAGCGTAGGAGGGGGCGCCGGTGAAAAACTGTTTTTT.

This rearrangement joins TRBV5-5 to TRBJ1-3, with D unclear. Looked up from germline, CDR1 is SGHKS and CDR2 is YYEKEE (reference sequence). The V and J ends lost 1 base and 4 bases respectively, with 6 bases between them. The CDR3 totals 13 residues. In nucleotides, the CDR3 is TGTGCCAGCAGCTTGCCCAGGGGAAACACCATATATTTT. The encoded protein is CASSLPRGNTIYF. The entire variable domain, with the rest obtained from reference TRBV5-5 and TRBJ1-3, is as follows: DAGVTQSPTHLIKTRGQQVTLRCSPISGHKSVSWYQQVLGQGPQFIFQYYEKEERGRGNFPDRFSARQFPNYSSELNVNALLLGDSALYLCASSLPRGNTIYFGEGSWLTVV.

The chain joins TRBV15 to TRBJ1-2, with 7 bases aligning to TRBD1. The CDR3 extends over 14 amino acids. Trimming removed 3 bases from V and 5 bases from J; junction bases left unmatched: 6. The V gene's germline CDR1 is LNHNV and CDR2 YYDKDF (reference sequence). CDR3 in amino acids: CATSRTGLSYGYTF. CDR3 in DNA: TGTGCCACCAGCAGGACAGGGTTATCGTATGGCTACACCTTC.

CDR3 nucleotide sequence: TGTGCCAGCAGTGGAATTGTAAGTACTAATCAGCCCCAGCATTTT. It translates to CASSGIVSTNQPQHF. The genes are TRBV6-1 and TRBJ1-5; D is ambiguous. The CDR3 totals 15 residues. V lost 4 bases and J 4 bases, leaving 14 bases between the germline ends. Germline-derived CDR1 and CDR2 are MNHNS and SASEGT.

The DNA of the CDR3 is TGTGCCAGCAGCCCTCCGGGACAGGGTGAAAAACTGTTTTTT. It codes for CASSPPGQGEKLFF. V is TRBV7-9 and J is TRBJ1-4, with TRBD1 matching over 9 bases. The CDR3 is 14 residues long. CDR1 and CDR2 (germline): SEHNR, FQNEAQ (reference sequence). Trimming took 5 bases from V and 7 from J; bases not matched to a gene: 5.